This note documents a single TCR beta chain sequence. Antigen specificity is unknown. The V end was cut by 3 bases, the J end by 7 bases, with 11 bases between. CDR1 is SGHRS, CDR2 YFSETQ, per germline. This CDR3 region has 14 residues. This sample was included in a study of post-analysis software for immune sequencing data. The study's findings and limits: A significant reduction in normalized Chao1 diversity was observed in multiple sclerosis patients versus controls. A handful of TRBV segments were significantly more frequent in patients than in controls. TRBV5-6, TRBV5-1 and TRBV20-1 were among these segments.

Unique molecular identifiers had been added to the TCR beta cDNA libraries. In TCRdb, the PCR reads were re-called with MiXCR into one record per CDR3 protein. Of roughly 620,000 distinct CDR3 sequences detected, roughly 40% appear once; the ten largest clones hold 1.5% to 2%. This receptor was identified in a girl between 10 and 17 years old with multiple sclerosis. Sequencing was performed on blood. V and J are TRBV5-1 and TRBJ1-6, with D possibly matching TRBD1 (5 bases). The CDR3 spells CASSWEGPNSPLHF. The CDR3 nucleotides are TGCGCCAGCAGCTGGGAGGGACCGAATTCACCCCTCCACTTT.